This entry lists 23 T cell receptor beta chains sequenced from one sample in a study of OX40 agonist ivuxolimab in advanced cancers. Profiling relied on immunoSEQ multiplex PCR, and the TCRdb table lists in-frame clones only, not all of them. The repertoire holds 70,000 to 80,000 clones, nearly 95% seen once, with about 6.6% in the top ten. The sample consisted of CD4+ or CD8+ T cells sorted from blood, taken in a trial of the OX40 agonist ivuxolimab. The receptor source for this set is an adult with an advanced solid tumor such as melanoma, head and neck, liver or kidney cancer.

The chain couples TRBV19 to TRBJ1-1, with D maybe TRBD1 (5 bases). The germline gives CDR1 LNHDA, CDR2 SQIVND (reference sequence). V shed 7 bases and J shed 3 bases, with 15 bases lying between them. The length of the CDR3 is 14 residues. CDR3 nucleotide sequence: TGTGCCAGTACCGCCTCCTGGGGGGACACTGAAGCTTTCTTT. This encodes CASTASWGDTEAFF.

This chain links TRBV13 with TRBJ1-3; a possible D gene is TRBD1 (6 bases). Trimming left V 0 bases short and J 1 base short, with 19 bases between. CDR3 length: 19 residues. The germline V gene encodes CDR1 PRHDT and CDR2 FYEKMQ (reference sequence). The CDR3 spells CASSLGGPRGTRSGNTIYF. The CDR3 DNA is TGTGCCAGCAGCTTAGGTGGACCCAGGGGAACGCGATCTGGAAACACCATATATTTT.

The V call is TRBV4-2, the J call TRBJ2-1; D is possibly TRBD1 or TRBD2 (5 bases each). Germline V lookup: CDR1 LGHNA, CDR2 YNFKEQ. V was shortened by 5 bases and J by 8 bases, with 19 bases between the two germline ends. There are 15 residues in the CDR3. The CDR3 coding sequence is TGTGCCAGCAGCTCCACAATCAGGCAGGGAGATGAGCAGTTCTTC. This translates into CASSSTIRQGDEQFF.

A remark on this clone: Relative to the germline gene, one junction end is altered; a read error may explain this. The V gene is TRBV7-8, the J gene TRBJ1-3; a possible D gene is TRBD1 (5 bases). Germline loops: CDR1 SGHVS, CDR2 FQNEAQ. The CDR3 runs 12 residues. CDR3 sequence reads: CASSLSGREEDF. The CDR3 DNA reads as TGTGCCAGCAGCTTATCGGGCAGGGAGGAAGATTTT.

The rearrangement joins TRBV5-6 to TRBJ1-1; D is perhaps TRBD1 (6 bases). CDR3 length: 11 amino acids. The V gene's germline CDR1 is SGHDT and CDR2 YYEEEE. The germline V and J ends were trimmed by 4 bases and 10 bases, with 11 bases remaining between them. The CDR3 DNA reads as TGTGCCAGCAGCGTGGGACAAGGAGCTTTCTTT. Translating it yields CASSVGQGAFF.

The genes are TRBV19 and TRBJ2-7; D possibly uses TRBD1 or TRBD2 (5 bases each). The germline V and J ends were trimmed by 6 bases and 0 bases, with 15 bases remaining between them. The V gene's germline CDR1 is LNHDA and CDR2 SQIVND (reference sequence). The CDR3 is 15 amino acids. The chain's CDR3 is CASSPGTTHSYEQYF. The DNA of the CDR3 is TGTGCCAGTAGCCCCGGGACGACCCACTCCTACGAGCAGTACTTC.

The CDR3 region is CSVSLRNTIYF. As DNA, the CDR3 is TGCAGCGTTTCACTACGAAACACCATATATTTT. The gene calls are TRBV29-1 and TRBJ1-3, with D hard to call. This CDR3 is 11 amino acids long. The germline V and J ends were trimmed by 5 bases and 5 bases, with 7 bases remaining between them. From germline, CDR1 is SQVTM and CDR2 ANQGSEA.

This chain joins TRBV30 and TRBJ2-3, with TRBD1 matching over 7 bases. Losses at the gene ends were 4 bases for V and 0 bases for J; bases not matched to a gene: 7. Per germline, CDR1 GTSNPN and CDR2 SVGIG (reference sequence). This CDR3 region has 15 residues. The CDR3 DNA reads TGTGCCTGGATTGGACAGGCGCCCAGCACAGATACGCAGTATTTT. It specifies CAWIGQAPSTDTQYF. The complete variable domain, with remaining parts taken from reference TRBV30 and TRBJ2-3, reads SQTIHQWPATLVQPVGSPLSLECTVEGTSNPNLYWYRQAAGRGLQLLFYSVGIGQISSEVPQNLSASRPQDRQFILSSKKLLLSDSGFYLCAWIGQAPSTDTQYFGPGTRLTVL.

The V and J genes are TRBV25-1 and TRBJ1-4; D might be TRBD1 (6 bases). The germline CDR1 and CDR2 sequences are MGHDK and SYGVNS. The CDR3 is 13 amino acids. The ends were cut back, 10 bases at V and 6 bases at J, with 15 bases in the middle. As DNA, the CDR3 is TGTGCCACCAGGGGCAAAGGCGATGAAAAACTGTTTTTT. Translating gives CATRGKGDEKLFF.

V and J are TRBV5-4 and TRBJ1-1; weak D call: TRBD1 (5 bases). Trimming stripped 0 bases from V and 5 bases from J, with 11 bases between. Germline V gene lookup returns CDR1 SGHNT and CDR2 YYREEE (reference sequence). This CDR3 region has 14 residues. The CDR3 coding sequence is TGTGCCAGCAGCTTGGGGGGCGCGAGAACTGAAGCTTTCTTT. It specifies CASSLGGARTEAFF.

CDR3 loop: CASGSEGEQYF. The CDR3 region has the DNA TGTGCTAGTGGTTCCGAGGGGGAGCAGTACTTC. The rearrangement uses TRBV12-5 and TRBJ2-7; D possibly matches TRBD1 or TRBD2 (5 bases each). This CDR3 region has 11 residues. The ends were cut back, 4 bases at V and 7 bases at J, with 8 bases in the middle. The germline V gene encodes CDR1 LGHNT and CDR2 FRNRAP.

This chain uses TRBV7-3 with TRBJ2-5, with TRBD2 matching over 7 bases. Near its end, the DNA agrees better with TRBJ2-7, so the J call may be wrong. The CDR3 sequence is 16 residues long. Germline V lookup: CDR1 SGHTA, CDR2 FQGTGA. The CDR3 sequence: CASSPRGGRRANEQYF. In DNA, the CDR3 is TGTGCCAGCAGCCCCCGGGGCGGGAGAAGGGCCAACGAGCAGTACTTC.

On this clone: Germline is not matched at one junction end, which may reflect a read error. This rearrangement joins TRBV11-2 to TRBJ2-3; the D gene is possibly TRBD2 (6 bases). The CDR3 is made up of 11 amino acids. Germline lookup yields CDR1 SGHAT and CDR2 FQNNGV. CDR3 nucleotides: TGTGCCAGCAGCTTAGCGCCCGGGACTTTTTTT. Its translation is CASSLAPGTFF.

The chain joins TRBV6-5 to TRBJ2-7; TRBD1 agrees at 8 bases. The CDR3 spans 14 residues. With V trimmed by 2 bases and J by 3 bases, 3 bases remained unmatched. Germline CDR1 reads MNHEY; CDR2 reads SVGAGI. DNA of the CDR3: TGTGCCAGCAGTTACGGACAGGGCCACTACGAGCAGTACTTC. This sequence encodes CASSYGQGHYEQYF.

V and J are TRBV9 and TRBJ2-5, with 7 bases lining up with TRBD2. This CDR3 is 14 amino acids long. From germline, CDR1 is SGDLS and CDR2 YYNGEE. J gave up 2 bases and V 4 bases, and 5 bases lay outside the gene matches. CDR3 amino acids: CASSPGGLQETQYF. The CDR3 DNA is TGTGCCAGCAGCCCTGGGGGACTACAAGAGACCCAGTACTTC.

This chain connects TRBV13 to TRBJ1-1; no definite D call. Germline CDR1 and CDR2: PRHDT and FYEKMQ (reference sequence). V was shortened by 5 bases and J by 2 bases, with 9 bases between the two germline ends. The CDR3 spans 13 residues. The DNA of the CDR3 is TGTGCCAGCAGCCTACAAGGCAACACTGAAGCTTTCTTT. This sequence encodes CASSLQGNTEAFF.

The chain uses TRBV6-1 and TRBJ1-1; weak D call: TRBD1 (6 bases). CDR1 and CDR2 (germline): MNHNS, SASEGT. This CDR3 is built from 9 residues. CDR3 coding DNA: TGTGGAACAGGGTTACCAACTTTCTTT. It is translated as CGTGLPTFF.

V gene TRBV9 combines with J gene TRBJ1-2; D is undetermined. Deletions cut 3 bases from V and 3 bases from J, with 15 bases between. There are 15 residues in the CDR3. CDR1 and CDR2 from the germline V gene are SGDLS and YYNGEE. CDR3: CASSAPEGWDYGYTF. The CDR3 coding sequence is TGTGCCAGCAGCGCCCCCGAGGGTTGGGACTATGGCTACACCTTC.

This clone appeared a single time. This chain connects TRBV6-1 to TRBJ1-2, with 7 bases lining up with TRBD1. The junction had 5 bases not matched to a gene; V was cut back by 3 bases and J by 4 bases. CDR3 length: 14 amino acids. Germline V gives CDR1 MNHNS, CDR2 SASEGT. CDR3 loop: CASSDQTGSYGYTF. For the CDR3, the DNA is TGTGCCAGCAGTGACCAGACAGGGTCCTATGGCTACACCTTC.

This clone was seen a few times. The chain combines TRBV6-5 with TRBJ1-1; D gene uncertain. The V end was cut by 11 bases, the J end by 0 bases, with 13 bases between. Germline-derived CDR1 and CDR2 are MNHEY and SVGAGI. The CDR3 contains 13 residues. The CDR3 region is CASGSSLNTEAFF. CDR3 in DNA: TGTGCCTCTGGCAGCAGCTTGAACACTGAAGCTTTCTTT.

This chain joins TRBV5-4 and TRBJ2-5; the D is unclear. The end of the DNA is better explained by TRBJ2-7, so the J call may be wrong. Germline V gene lookup returns CDR1 SGHNT and CDR2 YYREEE (reference sequence). The CDR3 has 12 residues. The CDR3 loop reads CASSPSSYEQYF. DNA of the CDR3: TGTGCCAGCAGCCCGAGCTCCTACGAGCAGTACTTC.

This chain connects TRBV6-5 to TRBJ1-1; no clear D. Germline loops: CDR1 MNHEY, CDR2 SVGAGI. The V gene lost 2 bases and the J gene lost 7 bases, with 11 bases spanning the gap. The CDR3 length is 13 residues. CDR3 sequence reads: CASSYVGIGEAFF. The CDR3 DNA reads as TGTGCCAGCAGTTACGTGGGAATTGGTGAAGCTTTCTTT.

The chain carries TRBV27 and TRBJ2-1; 10 nucleotides match TRBD2. The V gene's germline CDR1 is MNHEY and CDR2 SMNVEV (reference sequence). CDR3 size: 16 residues. Unmatched junction bases numbered 6, after V lost 5 bases and J lost 2 bases. The CDR3 spells CASSLLAGVPYNEQFF. For the CDR3, the DNA is TGTGCCAGCAGTCTCCTAGCGGGAGTACCCTACAATGAGCAGTTCTTC.